The 16 T cell receptor beta chains in this list originate from one sample, sequenced in a study of shared clonotypes between healthy human individuals. CD45RO negativity and positive selection for CCR7 defined naive CD8 cells, a population that excluded terminally differentiated effector memory CD45RA+ cells. Sequencing was performed with immunoSEQ multiplex PCR; in TCRdb, only in-frame clones are kept and a portion is missing. The profile covers about 2 million clones, with less than 95% appearing a single time and around 1.1% taken by the ten largest. The sequenced material came from naive CD8+ T cells sorted from blood. The receptors were sampled from a man between 18 and 29 years old in good health.

The table lists this clone with a count of one. V is TRBV28 and J is TRBJ2-1, with no clear D. Germline loops: CDR1 MDHEN, CDR2 SYDVKM. Trimming took 3 bases from V and 12 from J, leaving 18 bases between them. This CDR3 has 14 amino acids. The CDR3: CASSLSASVLGQFF. Here the CDR3 DNA reads TGTGCCAGCAGTTTGTCCGCTTCTGTTTTGGGGCAGTTCTTC.

With regard to this clone: The same CDR3 arises from other DNA sequences in this sample as well. The rearrangement joins TRBV4-1 to TRBJ1-1, with D uncertain. The ends were cut back, 3 bases at V and 5 bases at J, with 13 bases in the middle. The CDR3 is made up of 14 amino acids. Germline V gives CDR1 MGHRA, CDR2 YSYEKL. The CDR3 DNA follows: TGCGCCAGCAGCCAGGCCCAAGGTGGGACTGAAGCTTTCTTT. Translating it yields CASSQAQGGTEAFF.

V and J are TRBV14 and TRBJ1-2; TRBD1 might be the D (6 bases). CDR3 size: 16 residues. Trimming stripped 4 bases from V and 3 bases from J, with 18 bases between. Germline loops: CDR1 SGHDN, CDR2 FVKESK. This CDR3 reads CASSRDIGDWYYGYTF. The CDR3 region has the DNA TGTGCCAGCAGCCGGGACATCGGGGATTGGTACTATGGCTACACCTTC.

The chain couples TRBV19 to TRBJ1-4; D might be TRBD1 (5 bases). The CDR3 loop spans 17 amino acids. The germline CDR1 and CDR2 sequences are LNHDA and SQIVND (reference sequence). The V and J ends lost 7 bases and 7 bases respectively, with 25 bases between them. The CDR3 coding sequence is TGTGCCAGTAACAATTTGGAGGGGCGAAATTCAGCTGAAAAACTGTTTTTT. The encoded protein is CASNNLEGRNSAEKLFF.

The chain couples TRBV6-1 to TRBJ2-1; 7 bases line up with TRBD1. The CDR3 consists of 15 residues. Germline CDR1 and CDR2: MNHNS and SASEGT. J lost 4 bases, V lost 3 bases, and 6 bases had no gene match. Written as DNA, the CDR3 is TGTGCCAGCAGTGATGGGACAGCTTCTTACAATGAGCAGTTCTTC. Protein: CASSDGTASYNEQFF.

V and J are TRBV6-1 and TRBJ1-2, with TRBD1 as a possible D gene (5 bases). The CDR3 sequence is 10 residues long. The germline CDR1 and CDR2 sequences are MNHNS and SASEGT. V was pared by 10 bases and J by 7 bases, with 10 bases between. The CDR3 sequence: CAIRGGGYTF. The CDR3 DNA sequence: TGTGCCATCCGGGGGGGTGGCTACACCTTC.

CDR3 sequence: CASSGGSRYNEQFF. The CDR3 coding sequence is TGTGCCAGCAGCGGGGGGAGCCGGTACAATGAGCAGTTCTTC. The V call is TRBV6-5, the J call TRBJ2-1; 7 positions match TRBD2. This CDR3 contains 14 residues. Looked up from germline, CDR1 is MNHEY and CDR2 is SVGAGI. J lost 4 bases, V lost 6 bases, and 6 bases had no gene match.

The table lists this clone with a count of one. The chain couples TRBV6-6 to TRBJ2-3, with D perhaps matching TRBD2 (6 bases). The V gene's germline CDR1 is MNHNY and CDR2 SVGAGI (reference sequence). V dropped 3 bases and J dropped 6 bases, with 19 bases sitting between them. The CDR3 sequence is 16 residues long. CDR3 in amino acids: CASSYYIADRADTQYF. The CDR3 DNA reads as TGTGCCAGCAGTTATTACATAGCGGATAGGGCTGATACGCAGTATTTT.

About this clone: The sample carries other DNA sequences with the same CDR3. This rearrangement joins TRBV9 to TRBJ2-7; tentative D call: TRBD2 (5 bases). Germline CDR1 SGDLS, CDR2 YYNGEE. Trimming stripped 0 bases from V and 2 bases from J, with 9 bases between. The CDR3 consists of 14 residues. CDR3 in DNA: TGTGCCAGCAGCGTAGAGGACTCCCCCTACGAGCAGTACTTC. Translating it yields CASSVEDSPYEQYF. The variable domain in full, with the rest retrieved from reference TRBV9 and TRBJ2-7, is DSGVTQTPKHLITATGQRVTLRCSPRSGDLSVYWYQQSLDQGLQFLIQYYNGEERAKGNILERFSAQQFPDLHSELNLSSLELGDSALYFCASSVEDSPYEQYFGPGTRLTVT.

The chain uses TRBV7-8 and TRBJ2-5; 11 bases match TRBD2. The CDR3 is 14 residues long. V was pared by 5 bases and J by 5 bases, with 4 bases of the junction left unmatched. The V gene's germline CDR1 is SGHVS and CDR2 FQNEAQ. The CDR3 DNA follows: TGTGCCAGCAGCGGTAGCGGGGGGGCGGAGACCCAGTACTTC. Translated, it gives CASSGSGGAETQYF. Drawing the rest from reference TRBV7-8 and TRBJ2-5, the complete variable domain is GAGVSQSPRYKVAKRGQDVALRCDPISGHVSLFWYQQALGQGPEFLTYFQNEAQLDKSGLPSDRFFAERPEGSVSTLKIQRTQQEDSAVYLCASSGSGGAETQYFGPGTRLLVL.

This chain uses TRBV5-4 with TRBJ1-2; D is unclear. Germline CDR1 reads SGHNT; CDR2 reads YYREEE (reference sequence). The V end was cut by 3 bases, the J end by 0 bases, with 9 bases between. The CDR3 consists of 14 residues. For the CDR3, the DNA is TGTGCCAGCAGCTCCGAGAATACTAACTATGGCTACACCTTC. Protein sequence: CASSSENTNYGYTF.

The chain employs TRBV5-1 and TRBJ2-2; D unclear. V was pared by 4 bases and J by 5 bases, with 18 bases between. This CDR3 region has 16 residues. From germline, CDR1 is SGHRS and CDR2 YFSETQ. CDR3 coding DNA: TGCGCCAGCAGCACGGACCTTATAACAAGGACCGGGGAGCTGTTTTTT. Protein product: CASSTDLITRTGELFF.

This clone has more than one count but fewer than ten. This chain joins TRBV19 and TRBJ1-6; D perhaps matches TRBD1 (6 bases). Per the germline V gene, CDR1 is LNHDA and CDR2 is SQIVND (reference sequence). The CDR3 contains 16 residues. V lost 5 bases and J lost 6, with 17 bases in between. CDR3 DNA: TGTGCCAGTAGTCTCAATGGCCAGGGGCCTAATTCACCCCTCCACTTT. This sequence encodes CASSLNGQGPNSPLHF.

This clone was seen a handful of times. The genes are TRBV5-6 and TRBJ2-6; 9 positions agree with TRBD1. With V trimmed by 4 bases and J by 0 bases, 8 bases remained unmatched. This CDR3 contains 18 residues. The germline V gene has CDR1 SGHDT and CDR2 YYEEEE. CDR3 amino acids: CASSGGQGDYSGANVLTF. The CDR3 nucleotides read TGTGCCAGCAGCGGGGGACAGGGAGACTACTCTGGGGCCAACGTCCTGACTTTC.

This clone came up once. CDR3 protein: CASSYAGGPSGELFF. CDR3 sequence (DNA): TGTGCCAGCAGTTACGCGGGAGGGCCGTCCGGGGAGCTGTTTTTT. V is TRBV6-5 and J is TRBJ2-2; 9 bases map to TRBD2. CDR3 length: 15 residues. The J segment lost 6 bases and the V segment lost 2 bases, leaving 4 bases of the junction unmatched. Germline V CDR1 and CDR2: MNHEY, SVGAGI.

The CDR3 sequence is CASSTPGSGDIQYF. DNA for the CDR3: TGTGCCAGCAGCACGCCCGGAAGCGGGGACATTCAGTACTTC. The chain joins TRBV9 to TRBJ2-4; 7 positions agree with TRBD2. Germline V gene sequence: CDR1 SGDLS, CDR2 YYNGEE. V shed 4 bases and J 8 bases; nucleotides not matched to a gene: 9. This CDR3 contains 14 residues.